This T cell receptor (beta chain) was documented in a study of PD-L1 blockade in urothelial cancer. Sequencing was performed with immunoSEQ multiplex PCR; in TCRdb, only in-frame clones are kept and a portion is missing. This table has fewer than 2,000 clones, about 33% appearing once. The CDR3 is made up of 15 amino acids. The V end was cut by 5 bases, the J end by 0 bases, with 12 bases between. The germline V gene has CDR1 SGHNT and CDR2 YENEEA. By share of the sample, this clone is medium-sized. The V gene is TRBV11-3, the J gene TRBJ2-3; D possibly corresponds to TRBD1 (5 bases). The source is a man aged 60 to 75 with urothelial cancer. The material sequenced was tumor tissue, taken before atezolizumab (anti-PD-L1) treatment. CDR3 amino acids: CASSKDTSSTDTQYF. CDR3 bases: TGTGCCAGCAGCAAGGACACCTCTAGCACAGATACGCAGTATTTT.